This TCR beta chain was observed in a study of shared clonotypes between healthy human individuals. About the research overall: Plates per donor: three CD4 naive, three CD4 memory, two CD8 naive, one CD8 memory.

Profiling relied on immunoSEQ multiplex PCR, and the TCRdb table lists in-frame clones only, not all of them. The sample includes approximately 1,500,000 clones, over 95% of them seen just once. The J segment lost 0 bases and the V segment lost 1 base, leaving 12 bases of the junction unmatched. The CDR3 sequence is 18 residues long. Germline values: CDR1 SGHTS, CDR2 YDEGEE. With respect to this clone: Its antigen is unidentified.

Study conclusions and caveats: It was observed that about 5% of naive CD4 clonotypes were shared across a few donors.

Sequencing was carried out using naive CD4+ T cells sorted from blood. The sample's subset: CD45RA+ positively selected. The receptor's source is a man under 40 in good health. The chain is built from TRBV5-8 and TRBJ2-7; 8 bases align to TRBD2. The CDR3 DNA is TGTGCCAGCAGCTTGTATACTAGCGGAAGACTCCCCTCCTACGAGCAGTACTTC. Translation gives CASSLYTSGRLPSYEQYF. Variable domain in full (rest from reference TRBV5-8 and TRBJ2-7): EAGVTQSPTHLIKTRGQQATLRCSPISGHTSVYWYQQALGLGLQFLLWYDEGEERNRGNFPPRFSGRQFPNYSSELNVNALELEDSALYLCASSLYTSGRLPSYEQYFGPGTRLTVT.